The 12 T cell receptor beta chains listed next were all sequenced from one sample in a study of naive and memory T cell subsets. The SP2 primer and nested alpha and beta constant region primers amplified ligated cDNA in four rounds. In TCRdb, the UMI-ligation and nested PCR reads were re-called with MiXCR into one record per CDR3 protein. The sample gives around 31,000 distinct CDR3 sequences, about 6.2% of which show up once; approximately 3% is in the top ten. Documented treatment: skin biopsy from PPD injection site in Mantoux-positive individual. An oligonucleotide containing a UMI was ligated to the 3' end of TCR cDNA. Sequenced material: skin, taken from a tuberculin skin test site. These receptors all stem from an adult in good health.

The rearrangement links TRBV6-6 to TRBJ1-6; D is possibly TRBD1 (5 bases). Trimming stripped 7 bases from V and 9 bases from J, with 13 bases between. The CDR3 runs to 13 residues. CDR1 MNHNY and CDR2 SVGAGI come from the germline V gene (reference sequence). CDR3 DNA sequence: TGTGCCAGCATGATGCAGGGCGGTTCACCCCTCCACTTT. Protein sequence: CASMMQGGSPLHF.

This clonotype is medium-sized by share. The CDR3 DNA reads TGTGCCAGCAGGGACGGACGGTCGCAAAGGACAGATACGCAGTATTTT. It yields the protein CASRDGRSQRTDTQYF. The V call is TRBV2, the J call TRBJ2-3; D not resolved. The germline gives CDR1 SNHLY, CDR2 FYNNEI. The length of the CDR3 is 16 residues. The V end was cut by 6 bases, the J end by 3 bases, with 19 bases between.

This clonotype has ten or more counts. V and J are TRBV19 and TRBJ2-1; 9 nucleotides line up with TRBD1. Per germline, CDR1 LNHDA and CDR2 SQIVND (reference sequence). CDR3 length: 14 residues. J lost 3 bases, V lost 5 bases, and 2 bases had no gene match. The DNA of the CDR3 is TGTGCCAGTAGTGGACAGGGGATCTACAATGAGCAGTTCTTC. Encoded protein: CASSGQGIYNEQFF.

This clonotype is medium-sized by share. The V call is TRBV6-5, the J call TRBJ2-3; perhaps TRBD1 as D (6 bases). This CDR3 contains 15 residues. From germline, CDR1 is MNHEY and CDR2 SVGAGI. V was trimmed by 5 bases and J by 0 bases, leaving 12 bases between them. CDR3 protein: CASSKRTASTDTQYF. DNA for the CDR3: TGTGCCAGCAGTAAAAGGACAGCTAGCACAGATACGCAGTATTTT.

Points on this clonotype: Since a much larger clone is just one base distant, this may be a read error. The CDR3 bases are TGCGCCAGCAGCGACGGACTAGCGGTCCGAGTGGATACGCAGTATTTT. Translating gives CASSDGLAVRVDTQYF. The chain combines TRBV5-1 with TRBJ2-3; TRBD2 aligns across 10 bases. Germline CDR1 SGHRS, CDR2 YFSETQ. The CDR3 runs 16 residues. V lost 4 bases and J lost 6; bases outside the gene matches: 11.

At least ten counts were recorded for this clonotype. The rearrangement links TRBV11-2 to TRBJ2-3; D is unclear. The germline V and J ends were trimmed by 5 bases and 0 bases, with 9 bases remaining between them. The germline CDR1 and CDR2 sequences are SGHAT and FQNNGV. The CDR3 contains 14 residues. This chain's CDR3 is CASSRTQSTDTQYF. The DNA of the CDR3 is TGTGCCAGCAGCCGAACGCAGAGCACAGATACGCAGTATTTT. Filled out from reference TRBV11-2 and TRBJ2-3, the complete variable domain reads EAGVAQSPRYKIIEKRQSVAFWCNPISGHATLYWYQQILGQGPKLLIQFQNNGVVDDSQLPKDRFSAERLKGVDSTLKIQPAKLEDSAVYLCASSRTQSTDTQYFGPGTRLTVL.

This clonotype was seen more than once but under ten times. V is TRBV7-9 and J is TRBJ2-1; unclear D gene. Trimming shortened V by 1 base and J by 0 bases, and 7 bases separated the two germline ends. The CDR3 is made up of 15 amino acids. CDR1 SEHNR and CDR2 FQNEAQ come from the germline V gene (reference sequence). CDR3 bases: TGTGCCAGCAGCTTAGTCCCGAGCTCCTACAATGAGCAGTTCTTC. As protein: CASSLVPSSYNEQFF. Combining the CDR3 with reference TRBV7-9 and TRBJ2-1 gives the whole variable domain DTGVSQNPRHKITKRGQNVTFRCDPISEHNRLYWYRQTLGQGPEFLTYFQNEAQLEKSRLLSDRFSAERPKGSFSTLEIQRTEQGDSAMYLCASSLVPSSYNEQFFGPGTRLTVL.

The chain joins TRBV7-8 to TRBJ2-5; 13 bases align to TRBD2. This CDR3 contains 17 residues. Germline lookup yields CDR1 SGHVS and CDR2 FQNEAQ. The V and J ends lost 5 bases and 0 bases, in that order; junction bases with no gene match: 6. CDR3 residues: CASSPPTSGGHQETQYF. Written as DNA, the CDR3 is TGTGCCAGCAGCCCCCCGACTAGCGGGGGGCACCAAGAGACCCAGTACTTC.

The genes are TRBV7-2 and TRBJ1-6, with D possibly being TRBD1 (6 bases). CDR3 length: 16 amino acids. Per the germline V gene, CDR1 is SGHTA and CDR2 is FQGNSA. The ends were cut back, 5 bases at V and 6 bases at J, with 17 bases in the middle. DNA of the CDR3: TGTGCCAGCAGCGGGGACAACTTGAAAATTAATTCACCCCTCCACTTT. Its protein product is CASSGDNLKINSPLHF.

The sample holds many counts of this clonotype. The chain combines TRBV19 with TRBJ2-1, with 9 bases matching TRBD1. Germline-derived CDR1 and CDR2 are LNHDA and SQIVND (reference sequence). Trimming took 3 bases from V and 8 from J; bases not matched to a gene: 2. The CDR3 runs 13 residues. The CDR3 sequence is CASSITGGYEQFF. The DNA for the CDR3 is TGTGCCAGTAGTATTACAGGGGGCTATGAGCAGTTCTTC.

This clonotype was counted ten times or more. The chain links TRBV28 to TRBJ2-1; 10 positions agree with TRBD2. Germline assignment: CDR1 MDHEN and CDR2 SYDVKM. V lost 7 bases and J lost 5; bases outside the gene matches: 11. CDR3 length: 16 residues. As DNA, the CDR3 is TGTGCCAGCATAGGTCCGGCTAGCGGGGGACACAATGAGCAGTTCTTC. It yields the protein CASIGPASGGHNEQFF. The complete variable domain, with remaining parts taken from reference TRBV28 and TRBJ2-1, reads DVKVTQSSRYLVKRTGEKVFLECVQDMDHENMFWYRQDPGLGLRLIYFSYDVKMKEKGDIPEGYSVSREKKERFSLILESASTNQTSMYLCASIGPASGGHNEQFFGPGTRLTVL.

This clonotype was detected ten times or more. The J gene is TRBJ1-1, the V gene TRBV5-1, with D uncertain. Trimming stripped 0 bases from V and 0 bases from J, with 12 bases between. From germline, CDR1 is SGHRS and CDR2 YFSETQ. This CDR3 is 16 amino acids long. The CDR3 DNA reads TGCGCCAGCAGCTTGGGGCAGTTTCATATGAACACTGAAGCTTTCTTT. It is translated as CASSLGQFHMNTEAFF.